One and the same sample provided the 27 T cell receptor beta chains below, sequenced in a study of T cells in localized non-small cell lung cancer. Some clones are missing from TCRdb's copy, which holds only in-frame ones; the method was immunoSEQ multiplex PCR. The top ten clones hold 15% to 20% of a sample with approximately 46,000 clones, around 81% of them seen once. Source: peripheral blood mononuclear cells, taken before any cancer treatment. The receptors were gathered from a man aged 40 to 70 with stage III lung adenocarcinoma.

The chain is built from TRBV19 and TRBJ2-7; 7 nucleotides match TRBD1. The junction had 9 bases not matched to a gene; V was cut back by 6 bases and J by 4 bases. Per the germline V gene, CDR1 is LNHDA and CDR2 is SQIVND (reference sequence). This CDR3 has 14 amino acids. The CDR3 coding sequence is TGTGCCAGTAGCCTCGGGACAGATGCTTACGAGCAGTACTTC. This encodes CASSLGTDAYEQYF.

This clone was seen a single time. The chain joins TRBV6-4 to TRBJ2-6, with D uncertain. The germline V gene encodes CDR1 MRHNA and CDR2 SNTAGT. Trimming left V 8 bases short and J 0 bases short, with 11 bases between. This CDR3 region has 15 residues. CDR3 protein: CASAPSTSGANVLTF. In DNA form, the CDR3 reads TGTGCCAGCGCACCCTCTACCTCTGGGGCCAACGTCCTGACTTTC.

The V and J genes are TRBV6-1 and TRBJ2-7; 8 bases are a match to TRBD1. CDR1 MNHNS and CDR2 SASEGT come from the germline V gene. The CDR3 runs 15 residues. Trimming removed 3 bases from V and 4 bases from J; junction bases left unmatched: 8. CDR3 protein: CASSEETGVPYEQYF. CDR3 sequence (DNA): TGTGCCAGCAGTGAGGAGACAGGGGTACCGTACGAGCAGTACTTC.

The rearrangement links TRBV4-2 to TRBJ1-3; no definite D call. This CDR3 is 13 amino acids long. Germline assignment: CDR1 LGHNA and CDR2 YNFKEQ. V dropped 5 bases and J dropped 4 bases, with 9 bases sitting between them. This chain's CDR3 is CASSLAQGNTIYF. Here the CDR3 DNA reads TGTGCCAGCAGCTTGGCGCAGGGAAACACCATATATTTT.

This chain connects TRBV6-5 to TRBJ2-2; no reliable D call. The CDR3 runs 13 residues. The V gene lost 5 bases and the J gene lost 7 bases, with 11 bases spanning the gap. CDR1 and CDR2 from the germline V gene are MNHEY and SVGAGI. The CDR3 region is CASSPDLGGELFF. The CDR3, as DNA: TGTGCCAGCAGTCCAGATTTGGGCGGGGAGCTGTTTTTT.

The rearrangement joins TRBV27 to TRBJ1-4, with a tentative D call TRBD1 (6 bases). Trimming shortened V by 2 bases and J by 5 bases, and 15 bases separated the two germline ends. The CDR3 contains 16 residues. The germline gives CDR1 MNHEY, CDR2 SMNVEV (reference sequence). CDR3 coding DNA: TGTGCCAGCAGTTTAAGTATCGGACAGCCGAATGAAAAACTGTTTTTT. Its protein product is CASSLSIGQPNEKLFF.

CDR3 sequence: CASSLATGGGETQYF. In DNA, the CDR3 is TGTGCCAGCAGCTTAGCCACAGGGGGGGGAGAGACCCAGTACTTC. The chain employs TRBV7-9 and TRBJ2-5, with D tentatively TRBD1 (8 bases). In germline, CDR1 is SEHNR, CDR2 FQNEAQ (reference sequence). V was trimmed by 0 bases and J by 4 bases, leaving 12 bases between them. The CDR3 spans 15 residues.

This chain joins TRBV5-4 and TRBJ2-5; 7 bases match TRBD1. This CDR3 comprises 14 residues. Germline V gene data show CDR1 as SGHNT and CDR2 as YYREEE (reference sequence). The J segment lost 4 bases and the V segment lost 0 bases, leaving 3 bases of the junction unmatched. For the CDR3, the DNA is TGTGCCAGCAGCTTGGCGGGACAGTTAGAGACCCAGTACTTC. Amino acid sequence: CASSLAGQLETQYF.

The J gene is TRBJ2-7, the V gene TRBV11-2, with D maybe TRBD1 (5 bases). V was trimmed by 2 bases and J by 1 base, leaving 12 bases between them. CDR1 is SGHAT and CDR2 is FQNNGV in the germline V gene. The CDR3 consists of 15 residues. The CDR3 coding sequence is TGTGCCAGCAGCTTAAGCGCGGCAGGGTCCTACGAGCAGTACTTC. Translated: CASSLSAAGSYEQYF.

The rearrangement links TRBV5-4 to TRBJ2-2, with D hard to call. CDR3 size: 14 residues. Germline CDR1 and CDR2: SGHNT and YYREEE (reference sequence). Between the trimmed V and J ends, which lost 1 base and 1 base, there was a span of 5 bases. CDR3 nucleotides: TGTGCCAGCAGCTTGACGAGGAACACCGGGGAGCTGTTTTTT. As protein: CASSLTRNTGELFF. Together with reference TRBV5-4 and TRBJ2-2, the CDR3 gives the full variable domain: ETGVTQSPTHLIKTRGQQVTLRCSSQSGHNTVSWYQQALGQGPQFIFQYYREEENGRGNFPPRFSGLQFPNYSSELNVNALELDDSALYLCASSLTRNTGELFFGEGSRLTVL.

As concerns this clone: The same CDR3 also results from other DNA sequences found in this sample. The chain links TRBV6-1 to TRBJ2-5; D not resolved. From germline, CDR1 is MNHNS and CDR2 SASEGT. V was pared by 3 bases and J by 1 base, with 3 bases between. This CDR3 contains 12 residues. CDR3 region: CASSEFQETQYF. The CDR3 DNA sequence: TGTGCCAGCAGTGAGTTCCAAGAGACCCAGTACTTC.

The chain is built from TRBV9 and TRBJ2-1, with 14 bases matching TRBD2. CDR3 length equals 16 residues. The trim removed 2 bases at V and 10 bases at J, leaving 8 bases unmatched. The V gene's germline CDR1 is SGDLS and CDR2 YYNGEE. Here the CDR3 DNA reads TGTGCCAGCAGCGTGTCCGGGACTAGCGGGGGAGGGGAGCAGTTCTTC. The encoded protein is CASSVSGTSGGGEQFF.

The genes are TRBV5-1 and TRBJ2-3; D is undetermined. Trimming left V 0 bases short and J 0 bases short, with 8 bases between. CDR1 and CDR2 from the germline V gene are SGHRS and YFSETQ. The CDR3 contains 15 residues. The CDR3 loop is CASSLDPASTDTQYF. The CDR3 bases are TGCGCCAGCAGCTTGGATCCCGCTAGCACAGATACGCAGTATTTT.

The chain employs TRBV29-1 and TRBJ2-5, with D tentatively TRBD1 (6 bases). The ends were cut back, 5 bases at V and 9 bases at J, with 16 bases in the middle. The V gene's germline CDR1 is SQVTM and CDR2 ANQGSEA. This CDR3 region has 12 residues. DNA of the CDR3: TGCAGCGTTCGCGAGCTACAGGGCCCCCAGTACTTC. It yields the protein CSVRELQGPQYF.

This clone was observed once. The CDR3: CASSWTRGSTDTQYF. The CDR3 coding sequence is TGTGCCAGCAGCTGGACCCGGGGGAGCACAGATACGCAGTATTTT. The V and J genes are TRBV9 and TRBJ2-3, with TRBD2 as a possible D gene (6 bases). Germline CDR1 SGDLS, CDR2 YYNGEE. This CDR3 spans 15 amino acids. Trimming removed 4 bases at V and 0 bases at J, with 12 bases between. Full variable domain (missing parts from reference TRBV9 and TRBJ2-3): DSGVTQTPKHLITATGQRVTLRCSPRSGDLSVYWYQQSLDQGLQFLIQYYNGEERAKGNILERFSAQQFPDLHSELNLSSLELGDSALYFCASSWTRGSTDTQYFGPGTRLTVL.

The V and J genes are TRBV19 and TRBJ2-1, with 8 nucleotides matching TRBD2. Germline V lookup: CDR1 LNHDA, CDR2 SQIVND (reference sequence). J gave up 2 bases and V 10 bases, and 7 bases lay outside the gene matches. The CDR3 consists of 14 residues. This CDR3 reads CATLPGLAYNEQFF. The CDR3 DNA reads as TGTGCCACCCTTCCGGGACTAGCCTACAATGAGCAGTTCTTC.

The chain's CDR3 is CASSFQRGGNTGELFF. The CDR3 DNA reads as TGTGCCAGCAGCTTTCAGCGGGGGGGGAACACCGGGGAGCTGTTTTTT. This chain connects TRBV5-4 to TRBJ2-2; 10 nucleotides match TRBD2. Germline V lookup: CDR1 SGHNT, CDR2 YYREEE (reference sequence). CDR3 length: 16 amino acids. V lost 2 bases and J lost 1; bases outside the gene matches: 2.

This rearrangement joins TRBV11-2 to TRBJ2-3; 7 bases fit TRBD1. Germline assignment: CDR1 SGHAT and CDR2 FQNNGV. Trimming at V came to 0 bases and at J to 11 bases, leaving 2 bases not matched to a gene. CDR3 length equals 12 residues. CDR3 in DNA: TGTGCCAGCAGCTTAGACCGGGACAGGCAGTATTTT. Translated, it gives CASSLDRDRQYF.

The J gene is TRBJ2-2, the V gene TRBV5-1; D is possibly TRBD2 (5 bases). Germline CDR1 reads SGHRS; CDR2 reads YFSETQ. The CDR3 has 16 amino acids. The V and J ends lost 4 bases and 1 base respectively, with 14 bases between them. The CDR3 coding sequence is TGCGCCAGCAGCGCGGGCGGACGGGGGAACACCGGGGAGCTGTTTTTT. Its translation: CASSAGGRGNTGELFF.

CDR3 nucleotide sequence: TGCAGCGTTGAAGATCTGGCAGGGGAGACCGGGGAGCTGTTTTTT. Protein product: CSVEDLAGETGELFF. V and J are TRBV29-1 and TRBJ2-2, with D possibly TRBD1 on 6 matching bases. This CDR3 comprises 15 residues. Germline values: CDR1 SQVTM, CDR2 ANQGSEA. Trimming stripped 0 bases from V and 5 bases from J, with 13 bases between.

This sequence joins TRBV5-4 and TRBJ1-5, with 10 positions matching TRBD1. CDR1 is SGHNT and CDR2 is YYREEE in the germline V gene (reference sequence). With V trimmed by 3 bases and J by 3 bases, 9 bases remained unmatched. This CDR3 has 17 amino acids. The CDR3 protein is CASSWTGGNRLNQPQHF. In nucleotides, the CDR3 is TGTGCCAGCAGCTGGACAGGGGGAAATAGACTCAATCAGCCCCAGCATTTT.

V gene TRBV2 combines with J gene TRBJ2-2, with a tentative D call TRBD2 (5 bases). This CDR3 contains 18 residues. Germline V gene sequence: CDR1 SNHLY, CDR2 FYNNEI. Trimming pared 5 bases from V and 1 base from J, leaving 20 bases between. The CDR3 here is CASSLKSRVILNTGELFF. The CDR3 DNA follows: TGTGCCAGCAGTCTCAAGTCGAGGGTTATCTTGAACACCGGGGAGCTGTTTTTT.

V and J are TRBV6-6 and TRBJ2-7; 7 bases align to TRBD2. V shed 0 bases, J shed 6 bases, and the junction held 11 bases outside the gene matches. CDR1 is MNHNY and CDR2 is SVGAGI in the germline V gene (reference sequence). The CDR3 is 16 amino acids. The CDR3 DNA reads as TGTGCCAGCAGTTACTCTACCGGGACTACGGCTCCCGAGCAGTACTTC. Its translation: CASSYSTGTTAPEQYF.

This chain joins TRBV10-1 and TRBJ2-3; 11 bases are a match to TRBD2. V was pared by 2 bases and J by 5 bases, with 6 bases of the junction left unmatched. The germline CDR1 and CDR2 sequences are WNHNN and SYGVQD (reference sequence). The CDR3 contains 16 residues. The CDR3 protein is CASSEGSGGAKDTQYF. The CDR3 nucleotides read TGCGCCAGCAGTGAGGGTAGCGGGGGGGCCAAAGATACGCAGTATTTT.

The chain couples TRBV28 to TRBJ2-3; 7 positions agree with TRBD1. Germline-derived CDR1 and CDR2 are MDHEN and SYDVKM. The CDR3 runs to 15 residues. J gave up 1 base and V 3 bases, and 4 bases lay outside the gene matches. Here the CDR3 DNA reads TGTGCCAGCAGTTTCGACAGGGCAGGCACAGATACGCAGTATTTT. It is translated as CASSFDRAGTDTQYF.

This chain joins TRBV5-4 and TRBJ2-3; TRBD2 matches at 9 bases. Germline-derived CDR1 and CDR2 are SGHNT and YYREEE (reference sequence). V dropped 4 bases and J dropped 1; count of bases not matched to a gene: 4. There are 15 residues in the CDR3. CDR3 region: CASSPQRGGTDTQYF. In DNA form, the CDR3 reads TGTGCCAGCAGCCCACAGCGGGGGGGCACAGATACGCAGTATTTT.

This chain uses TRBV10-2 with TRBJ1-5, with a tentative D call TRBD1 (5 bases). The V and J ends lost 4 bases and 4 bases respectively, with 14 bases between them. The CDR3 runs to 15 residues. Germline CDR1 WSHSY, CDR2 SAAADI. CDR3 nucleotide sequence: TGCGCCAGCAGTGTGGGACGGGGAGAAAATCAGCCCCAGCATTTT. Translated, it gives CASSVGRGENQPQHF.